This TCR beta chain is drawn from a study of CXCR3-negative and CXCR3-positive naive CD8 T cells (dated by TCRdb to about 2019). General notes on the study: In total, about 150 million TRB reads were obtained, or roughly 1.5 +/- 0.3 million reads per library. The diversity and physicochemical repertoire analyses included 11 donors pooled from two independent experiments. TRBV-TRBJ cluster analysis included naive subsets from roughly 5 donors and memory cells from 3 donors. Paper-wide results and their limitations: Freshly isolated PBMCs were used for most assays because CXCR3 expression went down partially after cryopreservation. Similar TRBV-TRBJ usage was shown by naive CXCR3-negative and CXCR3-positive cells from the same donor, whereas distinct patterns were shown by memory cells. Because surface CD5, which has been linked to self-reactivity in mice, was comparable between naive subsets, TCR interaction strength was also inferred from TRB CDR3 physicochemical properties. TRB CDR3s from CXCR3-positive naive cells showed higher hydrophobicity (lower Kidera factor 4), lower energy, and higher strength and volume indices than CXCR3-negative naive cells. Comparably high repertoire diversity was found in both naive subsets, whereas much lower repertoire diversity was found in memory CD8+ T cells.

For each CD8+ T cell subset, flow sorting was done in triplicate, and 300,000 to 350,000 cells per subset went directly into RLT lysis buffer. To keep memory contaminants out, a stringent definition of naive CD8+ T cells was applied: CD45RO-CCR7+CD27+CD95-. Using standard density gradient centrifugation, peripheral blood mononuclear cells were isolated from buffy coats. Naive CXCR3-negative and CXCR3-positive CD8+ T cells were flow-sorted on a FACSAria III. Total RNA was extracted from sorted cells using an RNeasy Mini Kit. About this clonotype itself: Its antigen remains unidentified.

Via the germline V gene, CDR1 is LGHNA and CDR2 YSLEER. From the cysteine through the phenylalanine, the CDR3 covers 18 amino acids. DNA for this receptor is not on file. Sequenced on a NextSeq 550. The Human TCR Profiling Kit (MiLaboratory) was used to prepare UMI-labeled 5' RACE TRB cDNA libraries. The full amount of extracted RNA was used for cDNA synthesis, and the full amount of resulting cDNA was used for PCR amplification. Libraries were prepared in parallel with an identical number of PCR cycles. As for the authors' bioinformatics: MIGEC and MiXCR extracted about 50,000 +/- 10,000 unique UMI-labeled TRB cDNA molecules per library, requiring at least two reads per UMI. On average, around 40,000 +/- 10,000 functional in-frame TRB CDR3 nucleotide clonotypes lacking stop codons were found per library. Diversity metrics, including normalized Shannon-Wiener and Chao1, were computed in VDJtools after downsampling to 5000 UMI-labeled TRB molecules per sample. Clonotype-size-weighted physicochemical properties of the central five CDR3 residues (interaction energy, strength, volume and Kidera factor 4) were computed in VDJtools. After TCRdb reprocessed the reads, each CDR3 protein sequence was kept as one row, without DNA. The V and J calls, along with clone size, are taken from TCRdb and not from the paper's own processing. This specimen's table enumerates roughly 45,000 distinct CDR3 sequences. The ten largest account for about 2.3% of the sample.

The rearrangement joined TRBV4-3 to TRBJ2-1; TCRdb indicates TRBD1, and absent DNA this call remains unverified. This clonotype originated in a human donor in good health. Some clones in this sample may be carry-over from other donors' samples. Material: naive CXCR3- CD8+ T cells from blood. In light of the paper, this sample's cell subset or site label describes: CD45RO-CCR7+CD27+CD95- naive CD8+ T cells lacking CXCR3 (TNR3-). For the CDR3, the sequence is CASSQDLAKRGSYNEQFF.